The rows below give T cell receptor beta chains drawn from one sample of a study of CD8+ T cells in alopecia areata. TCRdb's table, derived via immunoSEQ multiplex PCR, lists solely in-frame clones and lacks some. This sample has 180,000 or so clones; around 64% occur once, and the top ten carry about an eighth. Sample: CD8+ T cells sorted from blood, taken at week 0. Receptors were obtained from a human donor with alopecia areata. Both conserved end residues are part of each CDR3. The order of the fields is clone size, J gene, V gene, D gene, CDR3 protein, CDR3 DNA. A D gene is named only where the DNA matches it firmly. The size of a clone is reported for some rows only, either as once, few or many, or as a class for expanded clones.

few TRBJ2-7 TRBV30 . CAWSVPRSSYEQYF TGTGCCTGGAGTGTTCCTCGGAGCTCCTACGAGCAGTACTTC
. TRBJ2-2 TRBV6-6 . CASSYFGLRDSGELFF TGTGCCAGCAGTTACTTTGGGCTCAGGGATTCCGGGGAGCTGTTTTTT
. TRBJ1-2 TRBV7-9 . CASSLFEGYTF TGTGCCAGCAGCTTGTTCGAGGGCTACACCTTC
. TRBJ2-5 TRBV2 . CASSPPGIGGTQYF TGTGCCAGCAGTCCACCGGGGATCGGGGGGACCCAGTACTTC
. TRBJ2-3 TRBV7-9 . CAVRGNTDTQYF TGTGCCGTCCGGGGGAACACAGATACGCAGTATTTT
once TRBJ1-3 TRBV30 . CAWSVLGMGGNTIYF TGTGCCTGGAGTGTACTAGGGATGGGAGGAAACACCATATATTTT
. TRBJ1-2 TRBV7-9 . CASSLVGLNYGYTF TGTGCCAGCAGCTTAGTAGGACTAAACTATGGCTACACCTTC
. TRBJ1-2 TRBV12-5 TRBD1 CASGLVRGQGRNYGYTF TGTGCTAGTGGTTTGGTACGGGGACAGGGTAGAAACTATGGCTACACCTTC
. TRBJ1-1 TRBV9 . CASEQRNTEAFF TGTGCCAGCGAACAGAGGAACACTGAAGCTTTCTTT
. TRBJ2-2 TRBV29-1 . CSVVRPNTGELFF TGCAGCGTTGTCCGGCCCAACACCGGGGAGCTGTTTTTT
. TRBJ1-2 TRBV29-1 . CSVDHDYGYTF TGCAGCGTTGATCACGATTATGGCTACACCTTC
. TRBJ2-3 TRBV30 . CAWTGTSDTQYF TGTGCCTGGACGGGGACCTCAGATACGCAGTATTTT
. TRBJ2-3 TRBV19 TRBD2 CASSTQGGLARAITDTQYF TGTGCCAGTAGTACCCAGGGCGGACTAGCGAGGGCAATCACAGATACGCAGTATTTT
. TRBJ2-5 TRBV5-5 . CASSGWTVQETQYF TGTGCCAGCAGCGGATGGACAGTACAAGAGACCCAGTACTTC
. TRBJ1-1 TRBV29-1 TRBD1 CSVGQGTTEAFF TGCAGCGTTGGACAGGGAACGACTGAAGCTTTCTTT
few TRBJ1-2 TRBV29-1 . CSVPLPARTPYGYTF TGCAGCGTCCCCTTACCCGCGCGGACACCCTATGGCTACACCTTC
. TRBJ2-7 TRBV4-1 . CASSQSLGVEQYF TGCGCCAGCAGCCAATCCCTAGGCGTTGAGCAGTACTTC
. TRBJ2-5 TRBV27 TRBD1 CASSFRTGEETQYF TGTGCCAGCAGTTTCCGGACAGGGGAAGAGACCCAGTACTTC
. TRBJ2-7 TRBV7-9 TRBD1 CASSLARTGSYEQYF TGTGCCAGCAGCTTAGCGCGGACAGGATCCTACGAGCAGTACTTC
. TRBJ2-2 TRBV2 TRBD1 CASSEDGQGAGELFF TGTGCCAGCAGTGAAGATGGACAGGGGGCCGGGGAGCTGTTTTTT
. TRBJ1-2 TRBV30 TRBD1 CAWFGPQGDYGYTF TGTGCCTGGTTCGGGCCTCAGGGGGACTATGGCTACACCTTC
. TRBJ2-7 TRBV11-2 TRBD2 CASSLAAGGNYEQYF TGTGCCAGCAGCTTGGCTGCGGGGGGAAACTACGAGCAGTACTTC
few TRBJ2-4 TRBV6-5 TRBD1 CASSLGQGNIQYF TGTGCCAGCAGCCTAGGACAGGGAAACATTCAGTACTTC
. TRBJ1-5 TRBV5-5 . CASSPGLSNQPQHF TGTGCCAGCAGCCCGGGACTTAGCAATCAGCCCCAGCATTTT
. TRBJ2-7 TRBV6-6 . CASSYSSEQYF TGTGCCAGCAGTTACTCGTCCGAGCAGTACTTC
few TRBJ2-5 TRBV13 . CASSSGETQYF TGTGCCAGCAGCTCTGGAGAGACCCAGTACTTC
few TRBJ2-5 TRBV6-5 . CASTGFQETQYF TGTGCCAGCACAGGATTCCAAGAGACCCAGTACTTC
. TRBJ1-5 TRBV4-1 . CASSPSTGARDQPQHF TGCGCCAGCAGCCCCAGCACGGGGGCGCGGGATCAGCCCCAGCATTTT
. TRBJ1-1 TRBV6-6 TRBD1 CASKAQGATEAFF TGTGCCAGCAAGGCTCAGGGGGCCACTGAAGCTTTCTTT
. TRBJ2-1 TRBV19 . CASSISFSYNEQFF TGTGCCAGTAGTATCAGTTTCTCCTACAATGAGCAGTTCTTC
. TRBJ2-7 TRBV6-5 TRBD2 CASSLRLAGAYEQYF TGTGCCAGCAGTTTAAGGCTAGCGGGGGCTTACGAGCAGTACTTC
. TRBJ2-5 TRBV10-3 . CAISESFRGMETQYF TGTGCCATCAGTGAGTCGTTCAGGGGAATGGAGACCCAGTACTTC